This TCR beta chain came from a study of T cell responses to AZD1222 COVID-19 vaccine. The study, taken as a whole, reports: Within unmutated variant regions lay the reported targets of nearly half of spike-specific TCRs.

About this clone itself: Its antigen is unidentified.

TCRdb's copy holds only in-frame clones and misses some; the assay was immunoSEQ multiplex PCR. The table includes 70,000 or so clones, 88% detected once. Trimming removed 2 bases from V and 5 bases from J, with 3 bases in between. This CDR3 region has 11 residues. Germline values: CDR1 SGHAT, CDR2 FQNNGV. This chain connects TRBV11-2 to TRBJ2-5; D uncertain. The receptor was derived from an adult in good health. Source: peripheral blood, taken on day 0 of AZD1222 vaccination. CDR3 DNA: TGTGCCAGCAGCTTAACCGAGACCCAGTACTTC. Its translation: CASSLTETQYF. Full variable domain (remainder filled in from reference TRBV11-2 and TRBJ2-5): EAGVAQSPRYKIIEKRQSVAFWCNPISGHATLYWYQQILGQGPKLLIQFQNNGVVDDSQLPKDRFSAERLKGVDSTLKIQPAKLEDSAVYLCASSLTETQYFGPGTRLLVL.